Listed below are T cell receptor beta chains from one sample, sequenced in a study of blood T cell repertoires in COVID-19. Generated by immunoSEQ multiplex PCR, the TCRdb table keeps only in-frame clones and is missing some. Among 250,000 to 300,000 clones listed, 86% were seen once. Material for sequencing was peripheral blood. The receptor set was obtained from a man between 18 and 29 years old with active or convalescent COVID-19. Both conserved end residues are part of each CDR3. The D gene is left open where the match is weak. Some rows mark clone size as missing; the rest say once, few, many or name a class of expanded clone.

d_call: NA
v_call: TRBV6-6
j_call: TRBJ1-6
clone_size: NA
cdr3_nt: TGTGCCAGCAGCCCGTCCGTTAGCTATAATTCACCCCTCCACTTT
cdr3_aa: CASSPSVSYNSPLHF

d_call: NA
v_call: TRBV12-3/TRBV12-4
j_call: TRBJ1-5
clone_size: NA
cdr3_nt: TGTGCCAGCAGTTTATCAGGGTATCAGCCCCAGCATTTT
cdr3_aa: CASSLSGYQPQHF

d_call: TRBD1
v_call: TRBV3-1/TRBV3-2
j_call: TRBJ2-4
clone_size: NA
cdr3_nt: TGTGCCAGCAGTACAGGGGACATTCAGTACTTC
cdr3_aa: CASSTGDIQYF

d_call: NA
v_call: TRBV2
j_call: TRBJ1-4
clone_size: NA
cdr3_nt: TGTGCCAGCAGAAGACAGTCGGCTGATGAAAAACTGTTTTTT
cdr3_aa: CASRRQSADEKLFF

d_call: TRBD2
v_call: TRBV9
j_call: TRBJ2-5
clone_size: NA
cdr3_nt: TGTGCCAGCAGCGGGACTAGCGGGGGGGCCTATCACAGCGAGACCCAGTACTTC
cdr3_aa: CASSGTSGGAYHSETQYF

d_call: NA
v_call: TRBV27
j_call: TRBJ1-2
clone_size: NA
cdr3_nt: TGTGCCAGCAGTTTATCCACAGGGAACGGCTACACCTTC
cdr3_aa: CASSLSTGNGYTF

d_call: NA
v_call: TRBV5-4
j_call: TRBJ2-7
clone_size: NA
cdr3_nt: TGTGCCAGCAGCTCCTCTCTGTCGGGACACTCCTACGAGCAGTACTTC
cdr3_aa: CASSSSLSGHSYEQYF

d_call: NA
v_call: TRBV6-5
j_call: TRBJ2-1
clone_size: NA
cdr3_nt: TGTGCCAGCACCCCAAGCCACGGGTATGAGCAGTTCTTC
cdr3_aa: CASTPSHGYEQFF

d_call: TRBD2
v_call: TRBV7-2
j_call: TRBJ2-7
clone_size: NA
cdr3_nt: TGTGCCAGCAGCTTTCGGACTAGCGGGAGTAGCGCCTACGAGCAGTACTTC
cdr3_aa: CASSFRTSGSSAYEQYF

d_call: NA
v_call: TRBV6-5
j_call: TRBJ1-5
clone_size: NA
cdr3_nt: TGTGCCAGCAGCTATACTGAGCCCCAGCATTTT
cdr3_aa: CASSYTEPQHF

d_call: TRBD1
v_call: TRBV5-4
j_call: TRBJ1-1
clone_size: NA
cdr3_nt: TGTGCCAGCAGAGACAGGGGGCGCACTGAAGCTTTCTTT
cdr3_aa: CASRDRGRTEAFF

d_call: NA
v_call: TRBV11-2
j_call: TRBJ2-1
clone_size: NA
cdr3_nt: TGTGCCAGCAGCTTAGGGGTGGGAGTTTACCGCTACAATGAGCAGTTCTTC
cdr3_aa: CASSLGVGVYRYNEQFF

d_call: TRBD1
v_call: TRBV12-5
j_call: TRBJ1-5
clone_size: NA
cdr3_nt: TGTGCTAGTGGTTTGGGGGGACAGATCAATCAGCCCCAGCATTTT
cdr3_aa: CASGLGGQINQPQHF

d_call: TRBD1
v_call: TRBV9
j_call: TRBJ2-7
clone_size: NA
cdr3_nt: TGTGCCAGCAGCGAACAGGGGTGGGCCGAGCAGTACTTC
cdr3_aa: CASSEQGWAEQYF

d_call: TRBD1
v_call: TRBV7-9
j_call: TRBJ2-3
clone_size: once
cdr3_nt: TGTGCCAGCAACGCGCAGGGGGCGACAGATACGCAGTATTTT
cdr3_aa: CASNAQGATDTQYF

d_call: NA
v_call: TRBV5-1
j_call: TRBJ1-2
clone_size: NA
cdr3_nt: TGCGCCAGCAGCTGGGACAACCCGAACTATGGCTACACCTTC
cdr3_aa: CASSWDNPNYGYTF

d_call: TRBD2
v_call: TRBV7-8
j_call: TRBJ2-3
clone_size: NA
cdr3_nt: TGTGCCAGCAGTTCCCTAGCGGGAGTTGGAGATACGCAGTATTTT
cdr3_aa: CASSSLAGVGDTQYF

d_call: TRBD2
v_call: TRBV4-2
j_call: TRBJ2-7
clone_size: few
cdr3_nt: TGTGCCAGCAGCCAAGCCCGTACTAGCGGGAGGGGTACCACCGGAGACGAGCAGTACTTC
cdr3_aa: CASSQARTSGRGTTGDEQYF

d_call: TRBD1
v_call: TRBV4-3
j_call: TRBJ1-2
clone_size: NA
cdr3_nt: TGCGCCAGCAGTTTGGACAGGGGGAACTATGGCTACACCTTC
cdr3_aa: CASSLDRGNYGYTF

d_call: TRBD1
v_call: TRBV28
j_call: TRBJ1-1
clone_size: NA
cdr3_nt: TGTGCCAGCAGTTTATTCAACTCAGGGGGCGCTGAAGCTTTCTTT
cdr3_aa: CASSLFNSGGAEAFF

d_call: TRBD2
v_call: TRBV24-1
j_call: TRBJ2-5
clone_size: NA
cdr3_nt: TGTGCCACCAGTGATTTGGGTAGCGGGAGGGAAGAGACCCAGTACTTC
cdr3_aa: CATSDLGSGREETQYF

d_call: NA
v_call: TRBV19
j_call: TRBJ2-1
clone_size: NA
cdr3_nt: TGTGCCAGTAGTATACATGAGGGATGGTACAATGAGCAGTTCTTC
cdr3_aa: CASSIHEGWYNEQFF